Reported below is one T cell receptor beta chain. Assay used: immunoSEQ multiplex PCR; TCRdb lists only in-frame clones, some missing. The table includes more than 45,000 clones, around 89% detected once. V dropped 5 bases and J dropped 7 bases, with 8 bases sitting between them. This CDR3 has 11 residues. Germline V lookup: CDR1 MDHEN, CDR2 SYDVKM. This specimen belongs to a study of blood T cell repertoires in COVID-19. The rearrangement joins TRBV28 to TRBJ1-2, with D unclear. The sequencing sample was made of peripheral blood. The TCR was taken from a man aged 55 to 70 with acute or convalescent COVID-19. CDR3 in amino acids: CASSTTRGYTF. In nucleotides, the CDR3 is TGTGCCAGCAGTACGACACGTGGCTACACCTTC.